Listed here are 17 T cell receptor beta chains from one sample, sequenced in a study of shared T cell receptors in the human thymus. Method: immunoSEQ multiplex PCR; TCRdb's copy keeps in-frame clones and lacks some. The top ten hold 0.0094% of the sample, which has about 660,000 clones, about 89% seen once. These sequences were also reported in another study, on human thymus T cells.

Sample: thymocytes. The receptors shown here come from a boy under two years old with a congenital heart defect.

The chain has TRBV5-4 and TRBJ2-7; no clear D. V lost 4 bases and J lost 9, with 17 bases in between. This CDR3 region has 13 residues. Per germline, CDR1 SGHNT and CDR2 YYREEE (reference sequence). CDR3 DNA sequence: TGTGCCAGCAGCCCGGGTACCGGGTCTCGGCAGTACTTC. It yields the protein CASSPGTGSRQYF.

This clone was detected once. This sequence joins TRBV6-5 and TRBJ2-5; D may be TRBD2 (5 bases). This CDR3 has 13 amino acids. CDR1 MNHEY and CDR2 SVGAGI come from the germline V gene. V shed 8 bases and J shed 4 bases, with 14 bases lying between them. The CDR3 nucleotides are TGTGCCAGCCGGGGATCGGGTAGAGAGACCCAGTACTTC. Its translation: CASRGSGRETQYF.

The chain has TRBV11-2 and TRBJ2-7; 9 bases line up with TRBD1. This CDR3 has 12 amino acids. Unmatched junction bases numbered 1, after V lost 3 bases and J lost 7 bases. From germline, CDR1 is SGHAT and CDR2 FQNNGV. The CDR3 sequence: CASSLTGGEQYF. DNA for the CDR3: TGTGCCAGCAGCTTGACAGGGGGGGAGCAGTACTTC.

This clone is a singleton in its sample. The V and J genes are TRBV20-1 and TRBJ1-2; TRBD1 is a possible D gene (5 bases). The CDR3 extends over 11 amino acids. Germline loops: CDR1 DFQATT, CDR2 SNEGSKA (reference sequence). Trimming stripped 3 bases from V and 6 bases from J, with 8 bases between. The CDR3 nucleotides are TGCAGTGCTAGGACAGTAGATGGCTACACCTTC. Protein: CSARTVDGYTF.

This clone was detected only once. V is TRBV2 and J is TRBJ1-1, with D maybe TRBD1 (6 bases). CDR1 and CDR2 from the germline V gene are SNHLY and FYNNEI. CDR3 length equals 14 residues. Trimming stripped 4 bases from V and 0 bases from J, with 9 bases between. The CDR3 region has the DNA TGTGCCAGCAGTGGGGGACACTTGAACACTGAAGCTTTCTTT. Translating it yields CASSGGHLNTEAFF.

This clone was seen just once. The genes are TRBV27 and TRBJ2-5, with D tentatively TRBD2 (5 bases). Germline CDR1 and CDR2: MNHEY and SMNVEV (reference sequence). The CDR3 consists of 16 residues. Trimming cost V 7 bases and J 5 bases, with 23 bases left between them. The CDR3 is CASILGEARAPETQYF. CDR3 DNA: TGTGCCAGCATCCTCGGGGAAGCCCGAGCCCCCGAGACCCAGTACTTC.

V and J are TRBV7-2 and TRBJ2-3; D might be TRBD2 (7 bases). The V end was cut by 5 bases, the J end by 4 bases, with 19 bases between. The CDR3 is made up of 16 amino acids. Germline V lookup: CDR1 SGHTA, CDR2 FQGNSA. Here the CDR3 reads CASSQWRGGLSDTQYF. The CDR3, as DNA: TGTGCCAGCAGCCAGTGGAGGGGGGGCCTATCAGATACGCAGTATTTT. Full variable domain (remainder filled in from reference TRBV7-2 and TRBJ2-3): GAGVSQSPSNKVTEKGKDVELRCDPISGHTALYWYRQSLGQGLEFLIYFQGNSAPDKSGLPSDRFSAERTGGSVSTLTIQRTQQEDSAVYLCASSQWRGGLSDTQYFGPGTRLTVL.

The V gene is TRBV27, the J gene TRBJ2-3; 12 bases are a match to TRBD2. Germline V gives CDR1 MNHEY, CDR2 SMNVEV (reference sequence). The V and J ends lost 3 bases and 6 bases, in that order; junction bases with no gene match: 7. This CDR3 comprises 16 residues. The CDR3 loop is CASSLGSSGRADTQYF. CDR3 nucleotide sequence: TGTGCCAGCAGTTTGGGCTCTAGCGGGAGGGCGGATACGCAGTATTTT.

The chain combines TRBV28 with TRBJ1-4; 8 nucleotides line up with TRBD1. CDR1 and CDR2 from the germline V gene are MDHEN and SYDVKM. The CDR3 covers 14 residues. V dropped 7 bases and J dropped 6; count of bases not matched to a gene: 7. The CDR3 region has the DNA TGTGCCAGCACCCTCGTGGACAGGGATGAAAAACTGTTTTTT. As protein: CASTLVDRDEKLFF.

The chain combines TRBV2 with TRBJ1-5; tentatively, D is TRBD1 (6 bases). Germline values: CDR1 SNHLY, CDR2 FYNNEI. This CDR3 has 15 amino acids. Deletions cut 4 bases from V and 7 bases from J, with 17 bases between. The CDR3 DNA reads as TGTGCCAGCAGTGGAGGGATGGGGGCGCGACAGCCCCAGCATTTT. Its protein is CASSGGMGARQPQHF.

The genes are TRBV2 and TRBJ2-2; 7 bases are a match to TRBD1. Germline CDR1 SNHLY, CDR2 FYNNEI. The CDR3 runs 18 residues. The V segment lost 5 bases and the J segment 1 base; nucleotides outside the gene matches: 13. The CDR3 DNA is TGTGCCAGCAGTTCTAGGATGTACAGGGGCCTGAACACCGGGGAGCTGTTTTTT. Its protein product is CASSSRMYRGLNTGELFF.

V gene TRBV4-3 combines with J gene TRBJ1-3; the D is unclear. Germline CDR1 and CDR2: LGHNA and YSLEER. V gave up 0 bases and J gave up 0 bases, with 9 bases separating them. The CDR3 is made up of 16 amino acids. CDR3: CASSQEPPSSGNTIYF. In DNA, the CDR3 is TGCGCCAGCAGCCAAGAGCCACCGAGCTCTGGAAACACCATATATTTT.

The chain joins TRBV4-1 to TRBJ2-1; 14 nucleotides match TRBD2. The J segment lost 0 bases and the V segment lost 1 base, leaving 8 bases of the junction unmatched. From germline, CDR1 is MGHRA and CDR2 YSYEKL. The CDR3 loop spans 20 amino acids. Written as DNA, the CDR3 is TGCGCCAGCAGCCAAGGACTAGCGGGAGGGCCTTGGAGCTCCTACAATGAGCAGTTCTTC. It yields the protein CASSQGLAGGPWSSYNEQFF.

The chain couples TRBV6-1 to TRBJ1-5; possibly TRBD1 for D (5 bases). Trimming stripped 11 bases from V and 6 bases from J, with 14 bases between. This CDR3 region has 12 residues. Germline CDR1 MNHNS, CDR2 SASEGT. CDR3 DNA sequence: TGTGCCGTCAGCCAGGGTGGTCAGCCCCAGCATTTT. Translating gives CAVSQGGQPQHF.

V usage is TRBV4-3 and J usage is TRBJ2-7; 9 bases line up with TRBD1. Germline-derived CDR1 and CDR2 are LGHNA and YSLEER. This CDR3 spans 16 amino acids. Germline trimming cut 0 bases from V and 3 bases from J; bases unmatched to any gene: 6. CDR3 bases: TGCGCCAGCAGCCAAGAGTCCACAGGGGGCGTCTACGAGCAGTACTTC. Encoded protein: CASSQESTGGVYEQYF.

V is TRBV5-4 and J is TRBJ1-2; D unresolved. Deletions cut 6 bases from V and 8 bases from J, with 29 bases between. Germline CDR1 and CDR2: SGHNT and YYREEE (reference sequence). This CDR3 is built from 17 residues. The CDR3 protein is CASTPRPEWPQVRGYTF. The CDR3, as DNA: TGTGCCAGCACCCCGAGGCCGGAGTGGCCCCAAGTACGCGGCTACACCTTC.

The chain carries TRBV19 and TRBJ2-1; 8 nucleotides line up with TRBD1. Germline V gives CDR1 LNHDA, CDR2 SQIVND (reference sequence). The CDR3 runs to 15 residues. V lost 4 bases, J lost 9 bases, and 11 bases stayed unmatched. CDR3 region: CASSTTLDRGFEQFF. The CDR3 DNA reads TGTGCCAGTAGTACAACCCTCGACAGGGGATTTGAGCAGTTCTTC. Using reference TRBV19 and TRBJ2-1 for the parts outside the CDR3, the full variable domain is DGGITQSPKYLFRKEGQNVTLSCEQNLNHDAMYWYRQDPGQGLRLIYYSQIVNDFQKGDIAEGYSVSREKKESFPLTVTSAQKNPTAFYLCASSTTLDRGFEQFFGPGTRLTVL.